Listed below are T cell receptor beta chains from one sample, sequenced in a study of blood T cell repertoires in COVID-19. Using immunoSEQ multiplex PCR, the repertoire was profiled, and TCRdb retains in-frame clones only, with some absent. Of 110,000 to 150,000 clones in the sample, approximately 92% are singletons; the top ten hold under 3.5%. Material for sequencing was peripheral blood. Source of these receptors: a woman aged 60-75 years with active COVID-19. CDR3s leave out the opening cysteine and the closing phenylalanine or tryptophan. Fields, in order: J gene, V gene, D gene, CDR3 protein. D genes are given only for firm matches.

>TRBJ2-2|TRBV27|-
ASRQLERWRTGELF
>TRBJ2-5|TRBV9|TRBD1
ASSVTGGGETQY
>TRBJ2-7|TRBV5-4|TRBD1
ASSSMDRGVFRSYEQY
>TRBJ1-6|TRBV27|TRBD1
ASRVGQGNSPLH
>TRBJ2-7|TRBV10-3|-
AIGDRENYEQY
>TRBJ1-6|TRBV7-2|TRBD1
ASSLASGGRSPLH
>TRBJ2-1|TRBV7-3|TRBD2
ASSLTLRTLAGAEQF
>TRBJ2-5|TRBV10-3|TRBD2
AISAGRGGLRETQY
>TRBJ2-3|TRBV5-4|TRBD1
ASSRDRVRTDTQY
>TRBJ1-2|TRBV16|-
ASSHRGDPSLYGYT
>TRBJ2-5|TRBV29-1|-
SVEGARGGETQY
>TRBJ2-1|TRBV25-1|TRBD2
ASSSSGRTSEQF
>TRBJ1-1|TRBV7-3|-
ASSPGAEYTEAF
>TRBJ2-5|TRBV3-1/TRBV3-2|TRBD2
ASSQVAGRVETQY
>TRBJ2-3|TRBV28|-
ASSLGGAGIGDTQY
>TRBJ2-5|TRBV29-1|-
SVGSPGIQETQY
>TRBJ1-2|TRBV29-1|-
SVERAGRDGYT
>TRBJ2-1|TRBV10-1|TRBD2
ASSGVAGGSSYNEQF
>TRBJ2-3|TRBV28|-
ASRKLRPDTQY
>TRBJ1-1|TRBV10-1|-
ASSEGHRNTEAF
>TRBJ1-6|TRBV5-4|-
ASSLDSSSYNSPLH